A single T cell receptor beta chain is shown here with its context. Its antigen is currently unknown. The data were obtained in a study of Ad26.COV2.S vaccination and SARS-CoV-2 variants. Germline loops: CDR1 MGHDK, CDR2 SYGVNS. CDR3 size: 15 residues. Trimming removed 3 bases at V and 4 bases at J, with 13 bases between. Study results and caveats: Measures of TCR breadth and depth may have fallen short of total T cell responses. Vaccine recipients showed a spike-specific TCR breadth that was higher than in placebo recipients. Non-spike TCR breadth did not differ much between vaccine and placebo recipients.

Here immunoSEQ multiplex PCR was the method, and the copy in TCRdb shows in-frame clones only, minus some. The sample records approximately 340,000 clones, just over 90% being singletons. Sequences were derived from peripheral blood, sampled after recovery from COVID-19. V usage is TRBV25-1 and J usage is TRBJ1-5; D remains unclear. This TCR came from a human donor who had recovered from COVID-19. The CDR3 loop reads CASSEGWSANQPQHF. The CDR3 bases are TGTGCCAGCAGTGAGGGATGGTCAGCGAATCAGCCCCAGCATTTT. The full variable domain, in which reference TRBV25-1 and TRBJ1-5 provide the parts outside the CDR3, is EADIYQTPRYLVIGTGKKITLECSQTMGHDKMYWYQQDPGMELHLIHYSYGVNSTEKGDLSSESTVSRIRTEHFPLTLESARPSHTSQYLCASSEGWSANQPQHFGDGTRLSIL.